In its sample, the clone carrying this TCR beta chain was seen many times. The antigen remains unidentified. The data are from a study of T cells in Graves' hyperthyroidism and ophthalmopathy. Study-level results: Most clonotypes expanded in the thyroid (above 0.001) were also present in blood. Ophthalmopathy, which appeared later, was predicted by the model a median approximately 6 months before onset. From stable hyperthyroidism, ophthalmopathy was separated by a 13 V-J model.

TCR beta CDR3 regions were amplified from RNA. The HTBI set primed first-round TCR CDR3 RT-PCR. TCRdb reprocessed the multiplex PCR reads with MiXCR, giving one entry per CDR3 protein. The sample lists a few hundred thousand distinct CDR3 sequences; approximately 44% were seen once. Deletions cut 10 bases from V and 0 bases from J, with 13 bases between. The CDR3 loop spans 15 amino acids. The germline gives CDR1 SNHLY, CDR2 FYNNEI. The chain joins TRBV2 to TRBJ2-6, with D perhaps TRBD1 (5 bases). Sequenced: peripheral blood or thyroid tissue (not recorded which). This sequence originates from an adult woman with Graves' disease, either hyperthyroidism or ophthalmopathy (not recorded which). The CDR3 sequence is CANSGANSGANVLTF. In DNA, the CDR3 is TGTGCCAACTCTGGGGCTAACTCTGGGGCCAACGTCCTGACTTTC.